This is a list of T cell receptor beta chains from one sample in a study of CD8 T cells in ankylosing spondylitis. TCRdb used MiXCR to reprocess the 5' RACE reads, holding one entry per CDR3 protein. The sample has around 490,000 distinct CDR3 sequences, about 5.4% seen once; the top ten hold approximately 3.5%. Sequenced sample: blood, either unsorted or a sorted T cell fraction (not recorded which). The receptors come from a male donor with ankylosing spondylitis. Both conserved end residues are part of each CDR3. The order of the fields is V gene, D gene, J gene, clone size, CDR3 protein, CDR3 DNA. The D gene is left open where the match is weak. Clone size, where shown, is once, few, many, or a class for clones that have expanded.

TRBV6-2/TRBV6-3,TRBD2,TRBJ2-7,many,CASSYSRASGDSYEQYF,TGTGCCAGCAGTTACTCGCGGGCTAGCGGAGACTCCTACGAGCAGTACTTC
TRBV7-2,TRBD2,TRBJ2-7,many,CASSLIAGTYEQYF,TGTGCCAGCAGCTTGATAGCGGGTACCTACGAGCAGTACTTC
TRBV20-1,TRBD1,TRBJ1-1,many,CSARRDSLNTEAFF,TGCAGTGCTCGCCGGGACAGTCTGAACACTGAAGCTTTCTTT
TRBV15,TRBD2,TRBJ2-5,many,CATSRDGFPSGSSRQETQYF,TGTGCCACCAGCAGAGATGGCTTCCCTAGCGGGAGCTCTCGGCAAGAGACCCAGTACTTC
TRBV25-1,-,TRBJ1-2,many,CASREAGLNGYTF,TGTGCCAGTCGGGAGGCTGGGCTAAATGGCTACACCTTC
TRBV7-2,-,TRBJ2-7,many,CASSQFPKGEVYEQYF,TGTGCCAGCAGCCAATTCCCCAAAGGAGAGGTTTACGAGCAGTACTTC
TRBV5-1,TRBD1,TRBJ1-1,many,CASSLAGTGFAEAFF,TGCGCCAGCAGCTTGGCCGGGACAGGGTTCGCTGAAGCTTTCTTT
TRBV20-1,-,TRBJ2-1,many,CSAREPLKYNEQFF,TGCAGTGCTAGGGAGCCATTGAAGTACAATGAGCAGTTCTTC
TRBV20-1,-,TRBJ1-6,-,CSALSGAWDSPLHF,TGCAGTGCTCTCTCGGGGGCCTGGGATTCACCCCTCCACTTT
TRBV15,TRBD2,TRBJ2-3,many,CATSREGTSVKYF,TGTGCCACCAGCAGAGAGGGGACTAGCGTTAAGTATTTT
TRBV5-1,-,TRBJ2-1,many,CASSSPRLVFYNEQFF,TGCGCCAGCAGCTCACCCCGGCTAGTGTTTTACAATGAGCAGTTCTTC
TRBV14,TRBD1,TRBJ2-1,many,CASSPQPGQGNNEQFF,TGTGCCAGCAGCCCTCAACCGGGACAGGGAAACAATGAGCAGTTCTTC
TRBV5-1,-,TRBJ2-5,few,CASSRDVVQETQYF,TGCGCCAGCAGCCGCGATGTGGTCCAAGAGACCCAGTACTTC
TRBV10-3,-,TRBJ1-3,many,CAISQRGVSSGNTIYF,TGTGCCATCAGCCAGCGTGGGGTCAGCTCTGGAAACACCATATATTTT
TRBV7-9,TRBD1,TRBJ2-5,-,CASSWGTAVLQETQYF,TGTGCCAGCAGCTGGGGGACAGCGGTCCTGCAAGAGACCCAGTACTTC
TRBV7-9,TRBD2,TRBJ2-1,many,CASSLEWSSGSENEQFF,TGTGCCAGCAGCTTAGAGTGGTCTAGCGGGAGTGAGAATGAGCAGTTCTTC
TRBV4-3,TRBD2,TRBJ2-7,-,CASSQEGGVAGVYEQYF,TGCGCCAGCAGCCAAGAGGGCGGAGTAGCGGGCGTTTACGAGCAGTACTTC
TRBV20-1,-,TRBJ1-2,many,CSAKIRDGYYGYTF,TGCAGTGCTAAGATCAGGGACGGTTATTATGGCTACACCTTC
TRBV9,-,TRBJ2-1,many,CASSVALRRGKNEQFF,TGTGCCAGCAGCGTAGCTCTGAGGCGGGGTAAAAATGAGCAGTTCTTC
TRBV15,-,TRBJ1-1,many,CATSRDLWTVQRSIEAFF,TGTGCCACCAGCAGAGATCTCTGGACCGTACAGCGGAGTATAGAAGCTTTCTTT
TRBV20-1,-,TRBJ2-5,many,CSARGGPEETQYF,TGCAGTGCGCGAGGGGGGCCGGAAGAGACCCAGTACTTC
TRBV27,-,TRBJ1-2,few,CASSPNTGFYGYTF,TGTGCCAGCAGTCCCAACACAGGGTTCTATGGCTACACCTTC
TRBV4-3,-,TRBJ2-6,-,CASSQGARGAGANVLTF,TGCGCCAGCAGCCAAGGTGCGAGGGGCGCTGGGGCCAACGTCCTGACTTTC
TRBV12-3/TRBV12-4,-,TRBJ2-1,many,CASSLIGGKSSYNEQFF,TGTGCCAGCAGTTTAATAGGAGGCAAGAGCTCCTACAATGAGCAGTTCTTC
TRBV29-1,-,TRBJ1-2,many,CSVEPRQADYGYTF,TGCAGCGTTGAACCCCGGCAGGCAGACTATGGCTACACCTTC
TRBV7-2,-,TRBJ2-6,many,CASSSDRSGANVLTF,TGTGCCAGCAGCTCCGACAGGTCTGGGGCCAACGTCCTGACTTTC
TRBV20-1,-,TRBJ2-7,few,CSARRQGGNFYEQYF,TGCAGTGCTAGGCGACAGGGAGGGAACTTCTACGAGCAGTACTTC
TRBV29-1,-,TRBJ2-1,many,CSVVRGNEQFF,TGCAGCGTTGTCCGGGGCAATGAGCAGTTCTTC
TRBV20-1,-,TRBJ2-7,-,CSATRAIPRYEQYF,TGCAGTGCTACACGGGCAATCCCCCGGTACGAGCAGTACTTC
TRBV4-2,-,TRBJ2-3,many,CASSQAPGAGDTQYF,TGTGCCAGCAGCCAAGCCCCGGGAGCGGGAGATACGCAGTATTTT
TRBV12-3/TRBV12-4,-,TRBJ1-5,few,CASSLIGLQPQHF,TGTGCCAGCAGTTTAATAGGACTTCAGCCCCAGCATTTT
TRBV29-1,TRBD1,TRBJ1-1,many,CSVGQGMSTEAFF,TGCAGCGTCGGACAGGGGATGAGCACTGAAGCTTTCTTT
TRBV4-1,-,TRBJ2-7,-,CASSQEVVGTYEQYF,TGCGCCAGCAGCCAAGAGGTGGTAGGCACCTACGAGCAGTACTTC
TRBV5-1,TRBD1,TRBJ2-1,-,CASSPDLTGWEQFF,TGCGCCAGCAGCCCGGACCTGACAGGGTGGGAGCAGTTCTTC
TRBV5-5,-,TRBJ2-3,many,CASSTRQGTDTQYF,TGTGCCAGCAGCACGAGACAGGGCACAGATACGCAGTATTTT
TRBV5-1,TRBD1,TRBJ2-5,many,CASARDRAQETQYF,TGCGCCAGCGCGCGGGACAGGGCCCAAGAGACCCAGTACTTC
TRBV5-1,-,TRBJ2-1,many,CASSLVEQFF,TGCGCCAGCAGCTTAGTCGAGCAGTTCTTC
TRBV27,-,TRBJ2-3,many,CASSALAVFTTDTQYF,TGTGCCAGCAGCGCATTAGCGGTTTTTACCACAGATACGCAGTATTTT
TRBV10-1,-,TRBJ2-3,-,CASSGGRGKFQDTQYF,TGCGCCAGCAGTGGAGGACGGGGCAAATTTCAAGATACGCAGTATTTT
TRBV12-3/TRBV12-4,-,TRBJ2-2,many,CASSSGVGSNTGELFF,TGTGCCAGCAGCTCCGGTGTAGGATCGAACACCGGGGAGCTGTTTTTT
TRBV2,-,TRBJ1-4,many,CASRATASNEKLFF,TGTGCCAGCAGGGCAACGGCCAGTAATGAAAAACTGTTTTTT
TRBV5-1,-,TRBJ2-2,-,CASSSFRGATGELFF,TGCGCCAGCAGTTCGTTTCGTGGAGCCACCGGGGAGCTGTTTTTT
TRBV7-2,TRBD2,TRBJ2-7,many,CASSGWTSGNEQYF,TGTGCCAGCAGCGGGTGGACTAGCGGCAACGAGCAGTACTTC
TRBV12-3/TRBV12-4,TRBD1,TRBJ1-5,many,CASSHRDREAQPQHF,TGTGCCAGCAGCCACCGGGACAGGGAGGCTCAGCCCCAGCATTTT